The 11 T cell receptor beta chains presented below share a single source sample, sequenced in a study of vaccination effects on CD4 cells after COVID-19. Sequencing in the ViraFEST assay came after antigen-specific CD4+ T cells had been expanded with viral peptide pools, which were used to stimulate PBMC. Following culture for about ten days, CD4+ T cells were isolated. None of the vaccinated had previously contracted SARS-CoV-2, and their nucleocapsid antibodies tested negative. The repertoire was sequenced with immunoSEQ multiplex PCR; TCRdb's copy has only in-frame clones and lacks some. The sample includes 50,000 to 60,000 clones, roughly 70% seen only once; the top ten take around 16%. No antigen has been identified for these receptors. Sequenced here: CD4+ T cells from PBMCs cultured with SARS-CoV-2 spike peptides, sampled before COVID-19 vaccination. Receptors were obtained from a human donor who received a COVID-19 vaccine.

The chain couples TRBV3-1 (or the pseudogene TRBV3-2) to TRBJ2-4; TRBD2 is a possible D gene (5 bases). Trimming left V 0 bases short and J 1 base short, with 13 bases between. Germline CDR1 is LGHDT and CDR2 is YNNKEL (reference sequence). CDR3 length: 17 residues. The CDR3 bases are TGTGCCAGCAGCCAAGATTTACTAGACCCCGCCAAAAACATTCAGTACTTC. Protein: CASSQDLLDPAKNIQYF.

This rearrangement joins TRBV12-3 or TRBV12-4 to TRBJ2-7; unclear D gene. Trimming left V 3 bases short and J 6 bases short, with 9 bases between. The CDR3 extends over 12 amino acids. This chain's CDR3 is CASSFFRGEQYF. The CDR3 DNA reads TGTGCCAGCAGTTTTTTCCGAGGCGAGCAGTACTTC.

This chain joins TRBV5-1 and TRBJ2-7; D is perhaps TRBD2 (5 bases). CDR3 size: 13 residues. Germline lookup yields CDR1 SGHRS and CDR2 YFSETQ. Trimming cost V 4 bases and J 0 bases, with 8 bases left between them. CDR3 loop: CASSGSGSYEQYF. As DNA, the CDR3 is TGCGCCAGCAGCGGGAGCGGCTCCTACGAGCAGTACTTC.

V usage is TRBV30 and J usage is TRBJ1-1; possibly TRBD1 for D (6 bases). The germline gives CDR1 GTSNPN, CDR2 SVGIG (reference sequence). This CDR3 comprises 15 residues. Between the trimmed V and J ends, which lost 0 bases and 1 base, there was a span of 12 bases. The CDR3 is CAWSVQGRTNTEAFF. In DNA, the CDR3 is TGTGCCTGGAGTGTACAGGGCAGGACGAACACTGAAGCTTTCTTT.

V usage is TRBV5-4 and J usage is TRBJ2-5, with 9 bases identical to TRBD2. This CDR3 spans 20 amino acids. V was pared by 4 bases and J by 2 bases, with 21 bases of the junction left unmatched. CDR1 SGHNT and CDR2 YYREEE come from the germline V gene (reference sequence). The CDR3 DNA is TGTGCCAGCAGCCTAAGATTGGGAGCGCGGGGGGGCCTTCGACAAGAGACCCAGTACTTC. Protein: CASSLRLGARGGLRQETQYF.

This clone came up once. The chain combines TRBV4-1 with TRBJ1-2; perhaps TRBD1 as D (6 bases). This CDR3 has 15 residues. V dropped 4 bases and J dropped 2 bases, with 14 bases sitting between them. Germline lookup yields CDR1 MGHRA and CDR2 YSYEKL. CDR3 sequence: CASSLQDSLNYGYTF. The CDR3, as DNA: TGCGCCAGCAGCCTACAGGACAGCTTAAACTATGGCTACACCTTC.

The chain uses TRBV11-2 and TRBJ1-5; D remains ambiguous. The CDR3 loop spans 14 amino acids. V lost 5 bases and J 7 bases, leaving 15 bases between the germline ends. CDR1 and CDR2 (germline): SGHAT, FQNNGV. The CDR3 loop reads CASSRDRAGQPQHF. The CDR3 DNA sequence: TGTGCCAGCAGCAGAGACCGAGCGGGACAGCCCCAGCATTTT.

CDR3 protein: CASSPAPQETQYF. The CDR3 DNA reads TGCGCCAGCAGCCCCGCCCCCCAAGAGACCCAGTACTTC. The gene calls are TRBV5-1 and TRBJ2-5; the D is unclear. CDR1 is SGHRS, CDR2 YFSETQ, per germline. The CDR3 contains 13 residues. Trimming shortened V by 4 bases and J by 1 base, and 8 bases separated the two germline ends.

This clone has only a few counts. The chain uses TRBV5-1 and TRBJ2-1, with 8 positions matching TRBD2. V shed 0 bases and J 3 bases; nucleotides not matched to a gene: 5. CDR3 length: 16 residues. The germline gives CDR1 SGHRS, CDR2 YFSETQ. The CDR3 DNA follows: TGCGCCAGCAGCTTGGCCCCGGGGACTAGCTACAATGAGCAGTTCTTC. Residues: CASSLAPGTSYNEQFF.

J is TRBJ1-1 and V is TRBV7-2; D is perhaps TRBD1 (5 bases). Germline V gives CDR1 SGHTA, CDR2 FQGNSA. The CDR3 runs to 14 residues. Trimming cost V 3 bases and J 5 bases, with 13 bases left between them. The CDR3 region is CASSFFTGSTEAFF. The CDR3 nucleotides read TGTGCCAGCAGCTTTTTCACAGGCAGTACTGAAGCTTTCTTT.

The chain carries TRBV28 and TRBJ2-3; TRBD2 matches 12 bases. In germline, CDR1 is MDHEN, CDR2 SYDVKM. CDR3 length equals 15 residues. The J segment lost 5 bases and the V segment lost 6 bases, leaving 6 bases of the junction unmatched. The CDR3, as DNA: TGTGCCAGCAGCCCCCCTAGCGGGAGGGTAGATACGCAGTATTTT. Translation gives CASSPPSGRVDTQYF.